The text below deals with one T cell receptor beta chain. This entry is derived from a study of cytomegalovirus exposure and HLA in healthy donors. Both 60 Vbeta primers and 13 Jbeta primers went into the PCR. TCRdb's copy holds only in-frame clones and misses some; the assay was immunoSEQ multiplex PCR. This sample has about 82,000 clones, with approximately 80% found just once. Germline CDR1 LGHNA, CDR2 YNFKEQ. V shed 1 base and J shed 0 bases, with 12 bases lying between them. The CDR3 loop spans 17 amino acids. The chain is built from TRBV4-2 and TRBJ1-4, with D unclear. The TCR originated in a man in his fifties in good health and CMV-seronegative. Sequenced input: PBMCs. This chain's CDR3 is CASSQVGGVATNEKLFF. For the CDR3, the DNA is TGTGCCAGCAGCCAAGTTGGAGGAGTTGCAACTAATGAAAAACTGTTTTTT.